The sample holds many counts of the clone carrying this T cell receptor beta chain. The data were obtained in a study of early T cells in non-severe SARS-CoV-2 infection. Study background: Sequencing input comprised bulk RNA from unsorted whole blood; chain pairing was not available.

cDNA molecules, individually, were tagged with unique molecular identifiers. TCRdb itself ran the 5' RACE reads through MiXCR, one entry per CDR3 protein. The sample records approximately 69,000 distinct CDR3 sequences, 9.5% being singletons. The sequenced sample was whole blood. This clonotype originated in an adult who was a healthcare worker with PCR-confirmed SARS-CoV-2 infection or an uninfected control (not recorded which).

Written as DNA, the CDR3 is TGTGCCAGCAGTTTATACAGGGGGTTTAATTCACCCCTCCACTTT. Its translation: CASSLYRGFNSPLHF. J is TRBJ1-6 and V is TRBV27; TRBD1 aligns across 8 bases. The germline CDR1 and CDR2 sequences are MNHEY and SMNVEV (reference sequence). This CDR3 is built from 15 residues. The J segment lost 6 bases and the V segment lost 1 base, leaving 2 bases of the junction unmatched.